The next 20 T cell receptor beta chains were all read from a single sample in a study of blood T cell repertoires in COVID-19. Here immunoSEQ multiplex PCR was the method, and the copy in TCRdb shows in-frame clones only, minus some. The table shows some 90,000 clones, with roughly 83% occurring only once. Sequenced sample: peripheral blood. These receptors were taken from a human donor in a cohort sampled during active COVID-19.

This chain uses TRBV18 with TRBJ1-2; D uncertain. The V end was cut by 0 bases, the J end by 4 bases, with 9 bases between. Per the germline V gene, CDR1 is KGHSH and CDR2 is LQKENI. The CDR3 has 14 amino acids. The CDR3 loop is CASSPPVGGYGYTF. In DNA form, the CDR3 reads TGTGCCAGCTCACCACCTGTTGGAGGCTATGGCTACACCTTC.

The chain couples TRBV5-1 to TRBJ2-5, with D possibly matching TRBD2 (5 bases). The CDR3 is 16 amino acids. With 4 bases removed from V and 2 bases from J, the gap between germline ends came to 18 bases. In germline, CDR1 is SGHRS, CDR2 YFSETQ. The DNA of the CDR3 is TGCGCCAGCAGCCTGGATGTAGGGCGGACTCAAGAGACCCAGTACTTC. It codes for CASSLDVGRTQETQYF.

For the CDR3, the DNA is TGTGCCAGCAGCTTCGACAGCTCCTACGAGCAGTACTTC. Its translation: CASSFDSSYEQYF. V gene TRBV7-3 combines with J gene TRBJ2-7; a weak D match, TRBD1 (5 bases). The germline V gene encodes CDR1 SGHTA and CDR2 FQGTGA. V dropped 3 bases and J dropped 0 bases, with 6 bases sitting between them. This CDR3 contains 13 residues. Complete variable domain (other parts from reference TRBV7-3 and TRBJ2-7): GAGVSQTPSNKVTEKGKYVELRCDPISGHTALYWYRQSLGQGPEFLIYFQGTGAADDSGLPNDRFFAVRPEGSVSTLKIQRTERGDSAVYLCASSFDSSYEQYFGPGTRLTVT.

The chain links TRBV19 to TRBJ2-3; 9 bases map to TRBD1. The CDR3 loop spans 15 amino acids. Germline V CDR1 and CDR2: LNHDA, SQIVND (reference sequence). The ends lost 6 bases at V and 4 bases at J; junction bases unmatched: 8. CDR3 amino acids: CASRQGATYADTQYF. The DNA for the CDR3 is TGTGCCAGTAGACAGGGGGCGACTTATGCAGATACGCAGTATTTT.

This clone came up a few times. This chain connects TRBV4-3 to TRBJ1-2; D not resolved. V lost 0 bases to trimming and J lost 8 bases, with 13 bases between them. This CDR3 contains 14 residues. Germline CDR1 and CDR2: LGHNA and YSLEER. CDR3 residues: CASSQEGGFRGYTF. CDR3 DNA: TGCGCCAGCAGCCAAGAAGGCGGGTTTAGGGGCTACACCTTC.

V and J are TRBV28 and TRBJ1-2; D uncertain. Trimming removed 4 bases at V and 1 base at J, with 7 bases between. Germline CDR1 reads MDHEN; CDR2 reads SYDVKM. The CDR3 sequence is 13 residues long. The CDR3 loop is CASSSHNNYGYTF. CDR3 sequence (DNA): TGTGCCAGCAGTTCACACAATAACTATGGCTACACCTTC.

This chain uses TRBV9 with TRBJ2-7, with a possible D match to TRBD2 (6 bases). This CDR3 has 12 amino acids. Germline assignment: CDR1 SGDLS and CDR2 YYNGEE. V was clipped by 7 bases and J by 3 bases, with 11 bases between them. CDR3: CASGEGGYEQYF. CDR3 in DNA: TGTGCCAGCGGAGAGGGAGGCTACGAGCAGTACTTC.

A few counts support this clone. The J gene is TRBJ2-7, the V gene TRBV5-4; TRBD1 matches at 11 bases. With 4 bases clipped from V and 7 bases from J, the junction kept 7 bases outside the gene matches. CDR1 is SGHNT, CDR2 YYREEE, per germline (reference sequence). The CDR3 covers 14 residues. The CDR3 spells CASSAGTGGREQYF. The CDR3, as DNA: TGTGCCAGCAGCGCCGGGACAGGGGGTCGGGAGCAGTACTTC.

J is TRBJ2-1 and V is TRBV6-5; a possible D gene is TRBD2 (5 bases). Germline V gene lookup returns CDR1 MNHEY and CDR2 SVGAGI. V was shortened by 8 bases and J by 10 bases, with 18 bases between the two germline ends. The CDR3 runs to 13 residues. The CDR3 loop reads CASLLGLRGEQFF. The DNA of the CDR3 is TGTGCCAGCCTACTAGGGCTTCGTGGGGAGCAGTTCTTC.

This clone was detected a few times. The rearrangement links TRBV5-1 to TRBJ2-7, with 7 nucleotides matching TRBD1. Trimming removed 0 bases from V and 2 bases from J; junction bases left unmatched: 5. Germline values: CDR1 SGHRS, CDR2 YFSETQ. This CDR3 comprises 15 residues. Written as DNA, the CDR3 is TGCGCCAGCAGCTTGGAGGGACAGATGACCTACGAGCAGTACTTC. Its translation: CASSLEGQMTYEQYF.

This chain uses TRBV5-4 with TRBJ1-4, with D perhaps TRBD1 (6 bases). The CDR3 contains 14 residues. The V end lost 4 bases, the J end lost 4 bases, and 11 bases lay between the germline ends. CDR1 SGHNT and CDR2 YYREEE come from the germline V gene (reference sequence). The CDR3 loop reads CASSLQGVNEKLFF. Written as DNA, the CDR3 is TGTGCCAGCAGCCTACAGGGAGTTAATGAAAAACTGTTTTTT.

The chain is built from TRBV3-1 (or the pseudogene TRBV3-2) and TRBJ2-5; 8 positions agree with TRBD1. V dropped 4 bases and J dropped 1; count of bases not matched to a gene: 5. Per germline, CDR1 LGHDT and CDR2 YNNKEL (reference sequence). This CDR3 region has 15 residues. Written as DNA, the CDR3 is TGTGCCAGCAGCCGAGGGACAGGTAGCCAAGAGACCCAGTACTTC. This translates into CASSRGTGSQETQYF.

Only one count was recorded for this clone. The rearrangement links TRBV9 to TRBJ1-2; D remains ambiguous. The CDR3 totals 14 residues. The germline V gene encodes CDR1 SGDLS and CDR2 YYNGEE. Trimming stripped 3 bases from V and 4 bases from J, with 13 bases between. CDR3 coding DNA: TGTGCCAGCAGCGAAGTGGGAGAGGGCTATGGCTACACCTTC. This gives the protein CASSEVGEGYGYTF. Supplemented by reference TRBV9 and TRBJ1-2, the full variable domain reads DSGVTQTPKHLITATGQRVTLRCSPRSGDLSVYWYQQSLDQGLQFLIQYYNGEERAKGNILERFSAQQFPDLHSELNLSSLELGDSALYFCASSEVGEGYGYTFGSGTRLTVV.

V usage is TRBV30 and J usage is TRBJ1-3, with 10 nucleotides matching TRBD1. CDR1 is GTSNPN and CDR2 is SVGIG in the germline V gene (reference sequence). This CDR3 spans 16 amino acids. With 2 bases clipped from V and 3 bases from J, the junction kept 7 bases outside the gene matches. This CDR3 reads CAWSPGQGYRGNTIYF. The CDR3 DNA sequence: TGTGCCTGGAGTCCGGGACAGGGGTACCGTGGAAACACCATATATTTT.

The V call is TRBV14, the J call TRBJ1-2; 7 nucleotides match TRBD1. J gave up 2 bases and V 0 bases, and 3 bases lay outside the gene matches. Looked up from germline, CDR1 is SGHDN and CDR2 is FVKESK. The CDR3 is 15 amino acids. CDR3 bases: TGTGCCAGCAGCCAAGATCTACAGGGGAACTATGGCTACACCTTC. This codes for CASSQDLQGNYGYTF.

This chain joins TRBV7-6 and TRBJ2-3, with a tentative D call TRBD2 (6 bases). This CDR3 comprises 16 residues. V was cut by 5 bases and J by 0 bases, with 15 bases left in between. The germline V gene has CDR1 SGHVS and CDR2 FNYEAQ. As DNA, the CDR3 is TGTGCCAGCAGCCGCCGGACTACCCCAAGCACAGATACGCAGTATTTT. It is translated as CASSRRTTPSTDTQYF.

The chain recombines TRBV25-1 with TRBJ2-1; 8 positions match TRBD2. This CDR3 contains 14 residues. Per germline, CDR1 MGHDK and CDR2 SYGVNS. The V and J ends lost 7 bases and 0 bases, in that order; junction bases with no gene match: 2. The CDR3 loop reads CASTLAGSYNEQFF. The CDR3 DNA is TGTGCCAGCACCCTAGCGGGCTCCTACAATGAGCAGTTCTTC.

This chain joins TRBV5-1 and TRBJ2-1; 7 nucleotides align to TRBD2. The V gene end was trimmed by 2 bases and the J gene end by 6 bases; junction bases not matched to a gene: 8. The CDR3 contains 15 residues. Per germline, CDR1 SGHRS and CDR2 YFSETQ. The DNA for the CDR3 is TGCGCCAGCAGCTTTCGGAGCGGGACTCTCAATGAGCAGTTCTTC. Amino acid sequence: CASSFRSGTLNEQFF.

The chain has TRBV19 and TRBJ2-1, with TRBD2 matching 10 bases. The J segment lost 1 base and the V segment lost 2 bases, leaving 2 bases of the junction unmatched. The length of the CDR3 is 16 residues. Per germline, CDR1 LNHDA and CDR2 SQIVND (reference sequence). CDR3 nucleotide sequence: TGTGCCAGTAGTATACAACTAGCGGGATCCTACAATGAGCAGTTCTTC. Translated: CASSIQLAGSYNEQFF.

The chain combines TRBV18 with TRBJ2-7; D is ambiguous. Germline V CDR1 and CDR2: KGHSH, LQKENI. The CDR3 runs to 15 residues. Trimming shortened V by 0 bases and J by 6 bases, and 15 bases separated the two germline ends. The CDR3 DNA sequence: TGTGCCAGCTCACCACCGAACACCCGTGCAATCGAGCAGTACTTC. Protein: CASSPPNTRAIEQYF.